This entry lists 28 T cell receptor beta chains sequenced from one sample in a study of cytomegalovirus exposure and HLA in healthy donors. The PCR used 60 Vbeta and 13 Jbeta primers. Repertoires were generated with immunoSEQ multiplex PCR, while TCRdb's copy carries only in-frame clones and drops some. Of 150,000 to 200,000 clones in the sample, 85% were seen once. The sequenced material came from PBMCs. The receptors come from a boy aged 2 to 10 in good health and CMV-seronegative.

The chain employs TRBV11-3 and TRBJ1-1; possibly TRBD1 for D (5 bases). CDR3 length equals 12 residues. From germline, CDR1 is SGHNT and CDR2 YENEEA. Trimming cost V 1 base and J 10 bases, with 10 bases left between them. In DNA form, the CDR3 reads TGTGCCAGCAGCTTAGGGCGGGGGGGAGCTTTCTTT. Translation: CASSLGRGGAFF.

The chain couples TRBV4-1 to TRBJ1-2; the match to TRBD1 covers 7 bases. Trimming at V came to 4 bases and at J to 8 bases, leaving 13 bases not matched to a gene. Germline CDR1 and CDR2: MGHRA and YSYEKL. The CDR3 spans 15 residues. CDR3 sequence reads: CASSRVIDRVGGYTF. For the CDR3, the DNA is TGCGCCAGCAGCCGTGTCATTGACAGGGTAGGCGGCTACACCTTC.

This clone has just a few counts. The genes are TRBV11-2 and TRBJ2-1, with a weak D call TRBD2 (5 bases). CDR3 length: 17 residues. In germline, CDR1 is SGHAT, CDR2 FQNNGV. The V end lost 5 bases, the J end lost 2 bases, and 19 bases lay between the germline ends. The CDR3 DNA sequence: TGTGCCAGCAGCACACCCAAAGGGCGGGCAACCTACAATGAGCAGTTCTTC. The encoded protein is CASSTPKGRATYNEQFF.

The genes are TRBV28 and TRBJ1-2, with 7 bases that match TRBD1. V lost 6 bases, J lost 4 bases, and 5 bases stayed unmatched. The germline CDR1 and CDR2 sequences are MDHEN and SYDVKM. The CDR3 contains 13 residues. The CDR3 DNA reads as TGTGCCAGCAGGAGGGGGCAGTCCTATGGCTACACCTTC. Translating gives CASRRGQSYGYTF.

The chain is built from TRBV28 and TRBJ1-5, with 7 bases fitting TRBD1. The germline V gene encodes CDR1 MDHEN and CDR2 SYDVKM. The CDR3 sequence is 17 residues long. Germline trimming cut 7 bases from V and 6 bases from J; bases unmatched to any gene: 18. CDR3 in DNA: TGTGCCAGCACACCACAGACAGGGTTATCTTCGGGTCAGCCCCAGCATTTT. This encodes CASTPQTGLSSGQPQHF.

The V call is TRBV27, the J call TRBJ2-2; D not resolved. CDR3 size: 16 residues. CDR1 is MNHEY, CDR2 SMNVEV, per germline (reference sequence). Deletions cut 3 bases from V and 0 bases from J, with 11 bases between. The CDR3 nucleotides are TGTGCCAGCAGTTTGCAGACTCCAGCGAACACCGGGGAGCTGTTTTTT. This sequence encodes CASSLQTPANTGELFF.

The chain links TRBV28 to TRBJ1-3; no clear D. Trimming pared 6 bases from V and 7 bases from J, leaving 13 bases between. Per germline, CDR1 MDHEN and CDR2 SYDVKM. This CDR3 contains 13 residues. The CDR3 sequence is CASSFSSRNTIYF. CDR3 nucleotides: TGTGCCAGCAGCTTTTCTTCCCGGAACACCATATATTTT.

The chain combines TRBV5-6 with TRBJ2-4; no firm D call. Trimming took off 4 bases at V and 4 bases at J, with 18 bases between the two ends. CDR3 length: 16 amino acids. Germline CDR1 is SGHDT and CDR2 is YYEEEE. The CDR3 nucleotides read TGTGCCAGCAGCCGACCCGACACTCTTTTGAAAAACATTCAGTACTTC. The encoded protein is CASSRPDTLLKNIQYF.

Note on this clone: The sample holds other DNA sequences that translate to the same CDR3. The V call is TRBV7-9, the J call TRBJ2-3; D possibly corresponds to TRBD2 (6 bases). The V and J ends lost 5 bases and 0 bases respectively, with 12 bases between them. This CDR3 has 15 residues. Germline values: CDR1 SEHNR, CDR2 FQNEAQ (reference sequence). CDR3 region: CASSPPGLSTDTQYF. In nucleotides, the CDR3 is TGTGCCAGCAGCCCTCCGGGACTGAGCACAGATACGCAGTATTTT. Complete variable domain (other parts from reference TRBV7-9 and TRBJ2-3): DTGVSQNPRHKITKRGQNVTFRCDPISEHNRLYWYRQTLGQGPEFLTYFQNEAQLEKSRLLSDRFSAERPKGSFSTLEIQRTEQGDSAMYLCASSPPGLSTDTQYFGPGTRLTVL.

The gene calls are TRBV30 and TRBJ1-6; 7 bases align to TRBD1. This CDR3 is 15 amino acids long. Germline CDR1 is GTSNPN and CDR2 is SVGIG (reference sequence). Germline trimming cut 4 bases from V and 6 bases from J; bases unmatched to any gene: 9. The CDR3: CAWNLKGQPNSPLHF. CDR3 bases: TGTGCCTGGAATCTTAAGGGACAGCCTAATTCACCCCTCCACTTT.

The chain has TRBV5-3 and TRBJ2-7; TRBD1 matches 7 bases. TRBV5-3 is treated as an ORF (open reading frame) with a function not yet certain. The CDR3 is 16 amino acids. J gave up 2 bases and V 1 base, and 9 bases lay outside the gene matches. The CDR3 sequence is CARSLQLRGGPYEQYF. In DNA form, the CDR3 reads TGTGCCAGAAGCTTGCAGTTAAGAGGGGGCCCCTACGAGCAGTACTTC.

CDR3 in DNA: TGTGCCAGCAGCCGACCGGGACAGGGAATCCATGAGCAGTTCTTC. The encoded protein is CASSRPGQGIHEQFF. The chain couples TRBV11-2 to TRBJ2-1, with TRBD1 matching 9 bases. Germline values: CDR1 SGHAT, CDR2 FQNNGV. V shed 5 bases and J 8 bases; nucleotides not matched to a gene: 10. This CDR3 region has 15 residues. The full variable domain, its missing parts supplied by reference TRBV11-2 and TRBJ2-1, is EAGVAQSPRYKIIEKRQSVAFWCNPISGHATLYWYQQILGQGPKLLIQFQNNGVVDDSQLPKDRFSAERLKGVDSTLKIQPAKLEDSAVYLCASSRPGQGIHEQFFGPGTRLTVL.

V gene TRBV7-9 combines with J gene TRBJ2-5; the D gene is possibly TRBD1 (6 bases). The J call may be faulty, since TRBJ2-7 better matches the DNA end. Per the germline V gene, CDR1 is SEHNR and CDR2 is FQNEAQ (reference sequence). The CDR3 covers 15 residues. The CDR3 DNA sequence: TGTGCCAGCAGCTTCGGCTGGGGGCGCTTCTACGAGCAGTACTTC. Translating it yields CASSFGWGRFYEQYF.

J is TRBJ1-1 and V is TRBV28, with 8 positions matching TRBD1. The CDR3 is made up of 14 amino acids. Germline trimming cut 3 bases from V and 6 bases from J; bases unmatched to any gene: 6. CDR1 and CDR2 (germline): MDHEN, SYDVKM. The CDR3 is CASSFRETGAEAFF. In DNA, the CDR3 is TGTGCCAGCAGTTTTCGGGAGACAGGGGCTGAAGCTTTCTTT.

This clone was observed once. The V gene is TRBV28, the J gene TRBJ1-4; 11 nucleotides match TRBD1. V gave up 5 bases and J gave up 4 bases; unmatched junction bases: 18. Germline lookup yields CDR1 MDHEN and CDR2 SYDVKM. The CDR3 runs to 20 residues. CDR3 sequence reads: CASSAPPGQGGMQGNEKLFF. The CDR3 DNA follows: TGTGCCAGCAGTGCCCCACCGGGACAGGGGGGGATGCAGGGTAATGAAAAACTGTTTTTT.

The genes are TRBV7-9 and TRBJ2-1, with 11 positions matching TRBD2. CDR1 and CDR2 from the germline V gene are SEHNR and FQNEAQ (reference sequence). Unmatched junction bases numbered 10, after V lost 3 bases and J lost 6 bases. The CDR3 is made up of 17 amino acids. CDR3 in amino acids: CASSFIVLAGGFNEQFF. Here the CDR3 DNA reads TGTGCCAGCAGCTTCATAGTCCTAGCGGGAGGATTCAATGAGCAGTTCTTC.

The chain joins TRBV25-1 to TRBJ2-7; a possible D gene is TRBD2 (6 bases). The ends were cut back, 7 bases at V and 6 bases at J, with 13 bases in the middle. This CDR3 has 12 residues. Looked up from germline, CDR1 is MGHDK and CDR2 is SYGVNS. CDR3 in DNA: TGTGCCAGCAAGCTGGGGACTGGCGAGCAGTACTTC. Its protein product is CASKLGTGEQYF.

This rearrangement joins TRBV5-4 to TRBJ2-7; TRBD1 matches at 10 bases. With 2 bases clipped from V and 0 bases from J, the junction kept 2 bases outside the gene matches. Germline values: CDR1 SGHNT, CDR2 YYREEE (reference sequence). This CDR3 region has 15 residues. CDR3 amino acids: CASSLGQGGSYEQYV. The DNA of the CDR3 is TGTGCCAGCAGCTTAGGACAGGGGGGCTCCTACGAGCAGTACGTC.

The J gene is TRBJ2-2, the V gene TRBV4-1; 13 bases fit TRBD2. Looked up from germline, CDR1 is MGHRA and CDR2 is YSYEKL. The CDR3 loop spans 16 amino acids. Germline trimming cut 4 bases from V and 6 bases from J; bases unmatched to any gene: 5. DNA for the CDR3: TGCGCCAGCAGCCGTGGACTAGCGGGAGTGCCCGGGGAGCTGTTTTTT. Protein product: CASSRGLAGVPGELFF.

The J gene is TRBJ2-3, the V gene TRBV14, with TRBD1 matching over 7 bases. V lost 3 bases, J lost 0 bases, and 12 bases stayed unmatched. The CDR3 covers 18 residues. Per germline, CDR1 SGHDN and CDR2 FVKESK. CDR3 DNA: TGTGCCAGCAGCCATAATTTCGGTCGGGACAGCAGCACAGATACGCAGTATTTT. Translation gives CASSHNFGRDSSTDTQYF.

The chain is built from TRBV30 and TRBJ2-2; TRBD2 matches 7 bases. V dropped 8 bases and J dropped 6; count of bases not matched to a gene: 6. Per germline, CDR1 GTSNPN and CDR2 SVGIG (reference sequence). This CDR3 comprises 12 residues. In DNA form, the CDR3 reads TGTGCCCGCGGGGGTAAGGCCGGGGAGCTGTTTTTT. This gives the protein CARGGKAGELFF.

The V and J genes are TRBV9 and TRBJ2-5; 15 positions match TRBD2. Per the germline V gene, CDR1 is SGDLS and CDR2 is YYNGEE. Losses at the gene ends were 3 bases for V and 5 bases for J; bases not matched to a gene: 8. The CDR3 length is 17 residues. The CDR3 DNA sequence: TGTGCCAGCAGCGAAGGACTAGCGGGGGGGGGATGGGAGACCCAGTACTTC. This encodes CASSEGLAGGGWETQYF.

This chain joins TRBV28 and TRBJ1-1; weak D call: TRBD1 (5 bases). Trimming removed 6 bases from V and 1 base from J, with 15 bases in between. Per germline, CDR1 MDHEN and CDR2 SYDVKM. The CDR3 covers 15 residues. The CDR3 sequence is CASSLSWGGNTEAFF. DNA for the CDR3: TGTGCCAGCAGCCTAAGTTGGGGGGGGAACACTGAAGCTTTCTTT.

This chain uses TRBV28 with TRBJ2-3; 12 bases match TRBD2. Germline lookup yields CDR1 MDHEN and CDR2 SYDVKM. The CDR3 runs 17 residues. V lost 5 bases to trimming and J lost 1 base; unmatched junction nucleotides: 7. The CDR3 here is CASSALGLAGGTDTQYF. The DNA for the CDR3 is TGTGCCAGCAGTGCCCTGGGACTAGCGGGCGGCACAGATACGCAGTATTTT.

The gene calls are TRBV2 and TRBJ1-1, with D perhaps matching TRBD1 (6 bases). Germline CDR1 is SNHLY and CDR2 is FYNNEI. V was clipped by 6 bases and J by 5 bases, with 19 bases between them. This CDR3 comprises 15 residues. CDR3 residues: CASSGNRAMGTEAFF. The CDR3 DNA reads TGTGCCAGCAGCGGAAACAGGGCAATGGGTACTGAAGCTTTCTTT.

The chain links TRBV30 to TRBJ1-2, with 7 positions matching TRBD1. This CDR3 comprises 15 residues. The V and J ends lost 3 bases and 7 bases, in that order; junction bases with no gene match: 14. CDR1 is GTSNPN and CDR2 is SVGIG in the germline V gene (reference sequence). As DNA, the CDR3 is TGTGCCTGGAGCGCGGGAATACAGGGGTGGGCTGGCTACACCTTC. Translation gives CAWSAGIQGWAGYTF.

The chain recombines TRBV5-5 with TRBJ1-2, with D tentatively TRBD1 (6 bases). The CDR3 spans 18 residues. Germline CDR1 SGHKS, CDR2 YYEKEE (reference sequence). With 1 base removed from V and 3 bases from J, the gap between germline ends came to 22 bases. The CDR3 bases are TGTGCCAGCAGCTTGTTACAGGGACCTAACCCTGCCTACTATGGCTACACCTTC. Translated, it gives CASSLLQGPNPAYYGYTF.

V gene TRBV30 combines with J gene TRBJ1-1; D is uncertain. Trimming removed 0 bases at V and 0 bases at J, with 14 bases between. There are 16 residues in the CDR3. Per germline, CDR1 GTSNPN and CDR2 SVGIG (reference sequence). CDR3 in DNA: TGTGCCTGGAGTGTACCGGAGATCCTAATGAACACTGAAGCTTTCTTT. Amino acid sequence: CAWSVPEILMNTEAFF.